Below are 18 T cell receptor beta chains sequenced from a single sample in a study of T cell responses to AZD1222 COVID-19 vaccine. Only in-frame clones appear in the TCRdb table, and some are missing; sequencing was by immunoSEQ multiplex PCR. Of about 100,000 clones listed, roughly 90% are singletons. Sequences were derived from peripheral blood, sampled on day 0 of AZD1222 vaccination. Every receptor here comes from an adult in good health.

The chain has TRBV4-3 and TRBJ1-1; the D gene is possibly TRBD1 (5 bases). The germline V gene has CDR1 LGHNA and CDR2 YSLEER. The CDR3 totals 14 residues. V lost 6 bases to trimming and J lost 4 bases, with 15 bases between them. The CDR3 reads CASSSGSWATEAFF. The CDR3 DNA sequence: TGCGCCAGCAGTTCAGGGTCTTGGGCCACTGAAGCTTTCTTT.

The V call is TRBV7-2, the J call TRBJ1-2; perhaps TRBD1 as D (5 bases). The CDR3 has 14 amino acids. V dropped 2 bases and J dropped 7 bases, with 14 bases sitting between them. Germline V gene lookup returns CDR1 SGHTA and CDR2 FQGNSA. The CDR3 reads CASSLQGPGVGYTF. Written as DNA, the CDR3 is TGTGCCAGCAGCTTACAAGGACCGGGGGTTGGCTACACCTTC.

Only a few counts were recorded for this clone. V and J are TRBV23-1 and TRBJ1-5; 10 positions match TRBD1. TRBV23-1 is recorded as an ORF, its role being uncertain. The CDR3 runs to 18 residues. J was trimmed by 7 bases and V by 2 bases; bases with no gene match: 14. DNA for the CDR3: TGCGCCAGCAGTCAAGCCCGGAACCGGGACAGGGGTGACCAGCCCCAGCATTTT. Translation: CASSQARNRDRGDQPQHF.

In its sample, this clone was seen once. V gene TRBV11-3 combines with J gene TRBJ2-1; D unclear. The germline gives CDR1 SGHNT, CDR2 YENEEA. This CDR3 spans 12 amino acids. Trimming took 1 base from V and 10 from J, leaving 8 bases between them. CDR3 sequence: CASSLVQREQFF. The DNA of the CDR3 is TGTGCCAGCAGCTTAGTTCAGCGAGAGCAGTTCTTC.

This clone was detected only once. The rearrangement uses TRBV28 and TRBJ2-4, with 8 bases aligning to TRBD1. V shed 10 bases and J 1 base; nucleotides not matched to a gene: 12. The germline V gene has CDR1 MDHEN and CDR2 SYDVKM. This CDR3 is 16 amino acids long. The chain's CDR3 is CAIGPGGAGAKNIQYF. In DNA form, the CDR3 reads TGTGCCATTGGCCCAGGGGGCGCGGGCGCCAAAAACATTCAGTACTTC.

The V call is TRBV9, the J call TRBJ2-6; TRBD1 might be the D (6 bases). Germline assignment: CDR1 SGDLS and CDR2 YYNGEE. V gave up 0 bases and J gave up 0 bases, with 10 bases separating them. The CDR3 is 17 residues long. The CDR3 loop reads CASSVDRAASGANVLTF. In DNA, the CDR3 is TGTGCCAGCAGCGTAGACAGGGCCGCCTCTGGGGCCAACGTCCTGACTTTC.

The chain combines TRBV28 with TRBJ2-3; 7 bases line up with TRBD1. CDR1 MDHEN and CDR2 SYDVKM come from the germline V gene. The CDR3 sequence is 15 residues long. The junction had 8 bases not matched to a gene; V was cut back by 5 bases and J by 3 bases. The CDR3 nucleotides are TGTGCCAGCAGTCAGTACAGGGGTGGTACAGATACGCAGTATTTT. Amino acids: CASSQYRGGTDTQYF.

V gene TRBV3-1 (or the pseudogene TRBV3-2) combines with J gene TRBJ1-4, with 7 bases lining up with TRBD1. V was pared by 4 bases and J by 4 bases, with 9 bases of the junction left unmatched. Germline CDR1 is LGHDT and CDR2 is YNNKEL (reference sequence). The CDR3 runs to 16 residues. As DNA, the CDR3 is TGTGCCAGCAGCCGCGGTACAGGGGAGGATAATGAAAAACTGTTTTTT. It encodes CASSRGTGEDNEKLFF.

The genes are TRBV5-1 and TRBJ2-3, with 9 bases that match TRBD2. The V gene's germline CDR1 is SGHRS and CDR2 YFSETQ. The CDR3 loop spans 16 amino acids. Unmatched junction bases numbered 8, after V lost 0 bases and J lost 6 bases. CDR3 protein: CASSLALAGSSDTQYF. The CDR3 coding sequence is TGCGCCAGCAGCTTGGCCCTAGCGGGGAGTTCTGATACGCAGTATTTT.

The chain carries TRBV28 and TRBJ2-2; the D is unclear. Trimming shortened V by 4 bases and J by 4 bases, and 7 bases separated the two germline ends. Germline CDR1 and CDR2: MDHEN and SYDVKM. This CDR3 region has 13 residues. CDR3 residues: CASSSSGTGELFF. CDR3 bases: TGTGCCAGCAGTTCCTCAGGCACCGGGGAGCTGTTTTTT.

The chain uses TRBV7-8 and TRBJ2-2; perhaps TRBD2 as D (6 bases). V lost 4 bases to trimming and J lost 0 bases, with 9 bases between them. Looked up from germline, CDR1 is SGHVS and CDR2 is FQNEAQ. This CDR3 region has 15 residues. CDR3 nucleotide sequence: TGTGCCAGCAGCTCGGGACTTGCGAACACCGGGGAGCTGTTTTTT. As protein: CASSSGLANTGELFF.

The chain couples TRBV19 to TRBJ1-4; D remains unclear. Per the germline V gene, CDR1 is LNHDA and CDR2 is SQIVND (reference sequence). This CDR3 is built from 15 residues. V lost 6 bases and J lost 0, with 11 bases in between. The CDR3 spells CASSWGDATNEKLFF. The CDR3 nucleotides read TGTGCCAGTAGCTGGGGAGATGCAACTAATGAAAAACTGTTTTTT.

The V gene is TRBV28, the J gene TRBJ1-6; 9 bases fit TRBD1. The CDR3 runs to 17 residues. V trimming: 6 bases; J trimming: 1 base; junction bases outside the gene matches: 7. The germline V gene has CDR1 MDHEN and CDR2 SYDVKM. The CDR3 DNA reads as TGTGCCAGCAGGTCCCGGACAGGGGCGTCCTATAATTCACCCCTCCACTTT. This sequence encodes CASRSRTGASYNSPLHF.

The J gene is TRBJ1-3, the V gene TRBV14, with D unresolved. The germline gives CDR1 SGHDN, CDR2 FVKESK. With 1 base removed from V and 4 bases from J, the gap between germline ends came to 5 bases. The CDR3 runs to 13 residues. CDR3 loop: CASSQAPGNTIYF. CDR3 bases: TGTGCCAGCAGCCAAGCACCAGGAAACACCATATATTTT.

The rearrangement joins TRBV5-4 to TRBJ1-2; TRBD1 matches 7 bases. The CDR3 spans 14 residues. J gave up 7 bases and V 0 bases, and 6 bases lay outside the gene matches. CDR1 SGHNT and CDR2 YYREEE come from the germline V gene (reference sequence). CDR3 DNA: TGTGCCAGCAGCTTGGGACAGGGTTTCCCTGGCTACACCTTC. Its protein is CASSLGQGFPGYTF.

Note on this clone: This CDR3 is also generated by other DNA sequences in the sample. The V gene is TRBV4-2, the J gene TRBJ2-7; the match to TRBD1 covers 8 bases. Per germline, CDR1 LGHNA and CDR2 YNFKEQ. The CDR3 is 17 residues long. The J segment lost 0 bases and the V segment lost 0 bases, leaving 7 bases of the junction unmatched. The CDR3 reads CASSQDKGTGGSYEQYF. The CDR3 DNA reads TGTGCCAGCAGCCAAGATAAAGGGACAGGAGGCTCCTACGAGCAGTACTTC.

V usage is TRBV27 and J usage is TRBJ1-5; D not resolved. Trimming left V 5 bases short and J 5 bases short, with 7 bases between. Germline V gene sequence: CDR1 MNHEY, CDR2 SMNVEV (reference sequence). The CDR3 length is 12 residues. In nucleotides, the CDR3 is TGTGCCAGCAGTGAACGTGATCAGCCCCAGCATTTT. Translating gives CASSERDQPQHF.

The chain employs TRBV11-3 and TRBJ2-3; perhaps D is TRBD1 or TRBD2 (5 bases each). The CDR3 spans 13 residues. Germline V CDR1 and CDR2: SGHNT, YENEEA. V was cut by 0 bases and J by 10 bases, with 11 bases left in between. The CDR3 DNA sequence: TGTGCCAGCAGCTTAGATCTGGTGGGGGCGCAGTATTTT. Translated, it gives CASSLDLVGAQYF.